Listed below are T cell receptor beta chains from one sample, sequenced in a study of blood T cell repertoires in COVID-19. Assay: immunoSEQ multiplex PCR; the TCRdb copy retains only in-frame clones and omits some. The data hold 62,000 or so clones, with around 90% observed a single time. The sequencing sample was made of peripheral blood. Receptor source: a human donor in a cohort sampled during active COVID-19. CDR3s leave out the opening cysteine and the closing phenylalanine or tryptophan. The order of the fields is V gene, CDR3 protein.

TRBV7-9,ASSSDRVRETQY
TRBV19,ASSSRQTGNTIY
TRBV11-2,ASSLTTSVGFQETQY
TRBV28,ASSTGTAHYGYT
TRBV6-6,ASSYWTSSGANVLT
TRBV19,ASSRGGRSDTQY
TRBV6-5,ASIKPTGSTEAF
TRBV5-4,ASSLRQGAGTEAF
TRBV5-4,ASSFGQGMISSGANVLT
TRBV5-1,ASSLGHSGKETQY
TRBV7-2,ASSLGQGRNQPQH
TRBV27,ASSSLGTGIHEQY
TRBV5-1,ASSLQGGLPTGELF
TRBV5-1,ASSFLPGQLYEQY
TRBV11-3,ASSPQGTAYEQY
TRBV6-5,ASLWRDSYNEQF
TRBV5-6,ASSFRSSGRTDTQY
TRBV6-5,ASSYGRGANKLF
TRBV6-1,ASSESRGLNTGELF
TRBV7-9,ASSRRDTYGYT
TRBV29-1,SVGTGVTNEKLF
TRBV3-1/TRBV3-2,ASSQVPRGSYGYT
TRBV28,ASSLTSSLKLF
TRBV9,ASSVTPSTENTEAF
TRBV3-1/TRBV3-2,ASSQWTGGSSEQY
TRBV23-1,ASSHQLGAKNIQY
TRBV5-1,ASSIRTSGSSGANVLT
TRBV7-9,ASSLGFSDEQY
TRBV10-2,ASSPTVEGNTEAF
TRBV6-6,ASKLQGNTGELF
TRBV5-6,ASSLGTGVSNQPQH
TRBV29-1,SVEIGSRGRETQY
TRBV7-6,ASSLVIPFSTGGEADTQY
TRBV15,ATSRGVAGGDEQF
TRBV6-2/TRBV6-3,ASSPSFSSNQPQH
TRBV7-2,ASSTRTGRAF
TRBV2,ASSGRYSNQPQH
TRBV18,ASSPRGGETQY
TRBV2,ASTRTGSNTEAF
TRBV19,ASSPMDRGEQY
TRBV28,ASSLGGAGETQY
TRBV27,ASSALAGGKETQY
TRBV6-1,ASRDPSGGLF